A single sample is the source of the 21 T cell receptor beta chains below, sequenced in a study of radiation and T cells in renal cell carcinoma. Time point defined: blood 4 weeks post-SBRT, at nephrectomy. The treatment denotes: 15 Gy SBRT to primary tumor, nephrectomy 4 weeks later. Assay: immunoSEQ multiplex PCR; the TCRdb copy retains only in-frame clones and omits some. Of approximately 80,000 clones listed, about nine tenths are singletons. The sequenced sample was blood, obtained from a patient whose treatment included radiotherapy and nephrectomy. The source is a woman in her seventies with renal cell carcinoma.

The chain employs TRBV6-1 and TRBJ1-2; 9 bases align to TRBD1. The CDR3 is 14 residues long. V trimming: 2 bases; J trimming: 6 bases; junction bases outside the gene matches: 4. Germline V CDR1 and CDR2: MNHNS, SASEGT. CDR3: CASSESQGADGYTF. CDR3 DNA: TGTGCCAGCAGTGAATCACAGGGGGCGGATGGCTACACCTTC.

The chain couples TRBV6-1 to TRBJ2-2, with TRBD1 identical over 7 bases. The CDR3 is made up of 16 amino acids. The V segment lost 4 bases and the J segment 6 bases; nucleotides outside the gene matches: 11. CDR1 and CDR2 (germline): MNHNS, SASEGT. The CDR3 protein is CASSGQGTPLSGELFF. The CDR3 DNA reads TGTGCCAGCAGTGGACAGGGAACTCCTCTTTCCGGGGAGCTGTTTTTT.

This chain connects TRBV19 to TRBJ2-4, with TRBD1 as a possible D gene (5 bases). Trimming stripped 3 bases from V and 3 bases from J, with 9 bases between. The germline gives CDR1 LNHDA, CDR2 SQIVND (reference sequence). The CDR3 length is 14 residues. CDR3 sequence reads: CASSMRQGKNIQYF. The CDR3 DNA is TGTGCCAGTAGTATGAGGCAGGGCAAAAACATTCAGTACTTC.

This chain uses TRBV2 with TRBJ1-1; no firm D call. The CDR3 totals 14 residues. From germline, CDR1 is SNHLY and CDR2 FYNNEI. V lost 2 bases to trimming and J lost 1 base, with 8 bases between them. Here the CDR3 reads CASSEIRGNTEAFF. The CDR3 DNA is TGTGCCAGCAGTGAAATTCGGGGGAACACTGAAGCTTTCTTT. The entire variable domain, with the rest obtained from reference TRBV2 and TRBJ1-1, is as follows: EPEVTQTPSHQVTQMGQEVILRCVPISNHLYFYWYRQILGQKVEFLVSFYNNEISEKSEIFDDQFSVERPDGSNFTLKIRSTKLEDSAMYFCASSEIRGNTEAFFGQGTRLTVV.

The J gene is TRBJ2-5, the V gene TRBV11-3; 14 nucleotides line up with TRBD2. The CDR3 loop spans 16 amino acids. Germline V lookup: CDR1 SGHNT, CDR2 YENEEA. V shed 5 bases, J shed 4 bases, and the junction held 6 bases outside the gene matches. The CDR3 sequence is CASSPRTSGGLETQYF. Here the CDR3 DNA reads TGTGCCAGCAGCCCGCGGACTAGCGGGGGGCTAGAGACCCAGTACTTC.

CDR3 region: CASGGPSENTGELFF. The CDR3 region has the DNA TGTGCCAGTGGGGGGCCGTCGGAGAACACCGGGGAGCTGTTTTTT. The chain is built from TRBV6-5 and TRBJ2-2; D may be TRBD1 or TRBD2 (6 bases each). Trimming stripped 9 bases from V and 1 base from J, with 15 bases between. The CDR3 runs 15 residues. Germline assignment: CDR1 MNHEY and CDR2 SVGAGI.

The chain carries TRBV28 and TRBJ2-3; D may correspond to TRBD1 or TRBD2 (5 bases each). Germline CDR1 is MDHEN and CDR2 is SYDVKM. Trimming stripped 2 bases from V and 4 bases from J, with 16 bases between. The CDR3 is 16 residues long. CDR3 region: CASSLPGTLGADTQYF. DNA for the CDR3: TGTGCCAGCAGTTTACCTGGGACGCTGGGGGCAGATACGCAGTATTTT. The full variable domain, rest sourced from reference TRBV28 and TRBJ2-3, is DVKVTQSSRYLVKRTGEKVFLECVQDMDHENMFWYRQDPGLGLRLIYFSYDVKMKEKGDIPEGYSVSREKKERFSLILESASTNQTSMYLCASSLPGTLGADTQYFGPGTRLTVL.

This clone was detected once. This chain uses TRBV7-9 with TRBJ2-1; no reliable D call. CDR3 length: 13 amino acids. The V end lost 3 bases, the J end lost 6 bases, and 9 bases lay between the germline ends. Germline CDR1 and CDR2: SEHNR and FQNEAQ (reference sequence). The CDR3 nucleotides read TGTGCCAGCAGCTTGGTTTCTTCCAATGAGCAGTTCTTC. The encoded protein is CASSLVSSNEQFF.

This chain links TRBV19 with TRBJ2-6; D is unresolved. With 6 bases removed from V and 2 bases from J, the gap between germline ends came to 11 bases. The CDR3 extends over 15 amino acids. CDR1 LNHDA and CDR2 SQIVND come from the germline V gene (reference sequence). CDR3 DNA: TGTGCCAGTAGAGGACCCGCACCTGGGGCCAACGTCCTGACTTTC. It codes for CASRGPAPGANVLTF.

The chain is built from TRBV5-1 and TRBJ2-5, with a possible D match to TRBD1 (5 bases). With the DNA end fitting TRBJ2-7 better, the J assignment may be wrong. The CDR3 has 12 residues. CDR1 and CDR2 (germline): SGHRS, YFSETQ. CDR3 in amino acids: CASSETDYEQYF. The DNA for the CDR3 is TGCGCCAGCAGCGAGACAGACTACGAGCAGTACTTC.

The V gene is TRBV4-3, the J gene TRBJ2-1; D is uncertain. Per the germline V gene, CDR1 is LGHNA and CDR2 is YSLEER. V lost 4 bases, J lost 0 bases, and 7 bases lay in between. This CDR3 has 14 amino acids. This CDR3 is CASSRELSYNEQFF. The CDR3 bases are TGCGCCAGCAGCCGAGAGCTCTCCTACAATGAGCAGTTCTTC.

This sequence joins TRBV7-2 and TRBJ2-3; 8 bases line up with TRBD2. Germline trimming cut 2 bases from V and 4 bases from J; bases unmatched to any gene: 11. Germline CDR1 is SGHTA and CDR2 is FQGNSA. CDR3 size: 17 residues. The CDR3 spells CASSLQISGGGSDTQYF. The CDR3 region has the DNA TGTGCCAGCAGCTTACAAATCAGCGGGGGAGGCTCAGATACGCAGTATTTT. The variable domain in full, completed from reference TRBV7-2 and TRBJ2-3, reads GAGVSQSPSNKVTEKGKDVELRCDPISGHTALYWYRQSLGQGLEFLIYFQGNSAPDKSGLPSDRFSAERTGGSVSTLTIQRTQQEDSAVYLCASSLQISGGGSDTQYFGPGTRLTVL.

The V call is TRBV29-1, the J call TRBJ2-7, with unresolved D. The CDR3 length is 13 residues. Trimming removed 5 bases at V and 0 bases at J, with 11 bases between. Germline lookup yields CDR1 SQVTM and CDR2 ANQGSEA. This CDR3 is CSVLAGPSYEQYF. In DNA, the CDR3 is TGCAGCGTTTTGGCAGGTCCCTCCTACGAGCAGTACTTC.

The V call is TRBV5-1, the J call TRBJ1-5; D call uncertain. The CDR3 covers 13 residues. Per the germline V gene, CDR1 is SGHRS and CDR2 is YFSETQ. Deletions cut 2 bases from V and 7 bases from J, with 10 bases between. The chain's CDR3 is CASSFRADQPQHF. The CDR3 bases are TGCGCCAGCAGCTTCCGGGCAGACCAGCCCCAGCATTTT.

This chain uses TRBV11-3 with TRBJ1-1, with no clear D. V dropped 4 bases and J dropped 3 bases, with 9 bases sitting between them. The germline V gene encodes CDR1 SGHNT and CDR2 YENEEA. The CDR3 loop spans 13 amino acids. The CDR3: CASSSYRYTEAFF. The CDR3 DNA reads TGTGCCAGCAGCTCCTACAGATACACTGAAGCTTTCTTT.

This chain uses TRBV5-4 with TRBJ2-1, with 7 nucleotides matching TRBD2. CDR3 length equals 14 residues. From germline, CDR1 is SGHNT and CDR2 YYREEE (reference sequence). Trimming at V came to 1 base and at J to 7 bases, leaving 5 bases not matched to a gene. CDR3 residues: CASSLRTRENEQFF. Written as DNA, the CDR3 is TGTGCCAGCAGCTTGAGGACTAGGGAAAATGAGCAGTTCTTC.

This clone was observed a single time. The chain carries TRBV19 and TRBJ1-2; D is unclear. With 4 bases removed from V and 1 base from J, the gap between germline ends came to 13 bases. From germline, CDR1 is LNHDA and CDR2 SQIVND (reference sequence). This CDR3 is built from 15 residues. CDR3 DNA: TGTGCCAGTAGTAACTCCAAGACGGGTAACTATGGCTACACCTTC. Amino acid sequence: CASSNSKTGNYGYTF.

CDR3 DNA: TGTGCCAGCAGCTCCGGTGGGTTTATCTATGGCTACACCTTC. Amino acids: CASSSGGFIYGYTF. The V gene is TRBV5-6, the J gene TRBJ1-2; no definite D call. Germline V gene sequence: CDR1 SGHDT, CDR2 YYEEEE. The CDR3 length is 14 residues. V was clipped by 3 bases and J by 4 bases, with 13 bases between them.

This clone has more than one count but fewer than ten. The chain uses TRBV2 and TRBJ1-4; D gene unclear. The length of the CDR3 is 16 residues. V was shortened by 1 base and J by 5 bases, with 14 bases between the two germline ends. CDR1 is SNHLY, CDR2 FYNNEI, per germline. The CDR3 DNA follows: TGTGCCAGCAGTGAAGAGTCGTGGGCGGGCAATGAAAAACTGTTTTTT. It codes for CASSEESWAGNEKLFF.

The V call is TRBV7-2, the J call TRBJ1-2; TRBD1 matches 8 bases. CDR3 length: 15 residues. V lost 5 bases and J lost 2; bases outside the gene matches: 7. CDR1 is SGHTA and CDR2 is FQGNSA in the germline V gene. The chain's CDR3 is CASSPMDRDNYGYTF. CDR3 nucleotides: TGTGCCAGCAGCCCGATGGACAGGGACAACTATGGCTACACCTTC.

This rearrangement joins TRBV5-1 to TRBJ1-1; no clear D gene. V lost 6 bases to trimming and J lost 2 bases, with 8 bases between them. Germline V lookup: CDR1 SGHRS, CDR2 YFSETQ. The CDR3 covers 12 residues. This chain's CDR3 is CASMTGNTEAFF. Here the CDR3 DNA reads TGCGCCAGCATGACCGGCAACACTGAAGCTTTCTTT.